This T cell receptor beta chain was identified during a study of cytomegalovirus exposure and HLA in healthy donors. Whole-study results and caveats: In an earlier analysis, productive rearrangement rates for most beta V segments clustered near 87% or 30%. Published work reported that the classifier diagnosed cytomegalovirus status with high specificity and sensitivity.

This clone was seen more than once but under ten times. Antigen specificity is unknown. Primers for the PCR totalled 60 Vbeta and 13 Jbeta. Profiled with immunoSEQ multiplex PCR; TCRdb holds only in-frame clones, not every one. The sample holds 120,000 or so clones, 80% seen once. Trimming cost V 1 base and J 2 bases, with 9 bases left between them. There are 15 residues in the CDR3. Germline-derived CDR1 and CDR2 are MDHEN and SYDVKM. The TCR was taken from a female donor in good health and CMV-seropositive. The sequenced material came from PBMCs. This chain links TRBV28 with TRBJ1-3, with D tentatively TRBD1 (6 bases). The CDR3 coding sequence is TGTGCCAGCAGTTTATTGGGGGCGGCTGGAAACACCATATATTTT. Translation: CASSLLGAAGNTIYF.